The 13 T cell receptor beta chains presented below share a single source sample, sequenced in a study of Tregs in tolerant kidney transplant recipients. Assay used: immunoSEQ multiplex PCR; TCRdb lists only in-frame clones, some missing. The table lists roughly 80,000 clones, around 98% of them singletons. Sequenced here: CD4+ T cells from blood, sampled before the transplant. These receptors all stem from a human donor who received a combined kidney and bone marrow transplant.

CDR3 DNA sequence: TGTGCCAGCAGCGTAGCTGGCGGGGTGGAATACAATGAGCAGTTCTTC. It codes for CASSVAGGVEYNEQFF. The rearrangement joins TRBV9 to TRBJ2-1; possible D gene TRBD2, 6 bases. Trimming removed 0 bases at V and 4 bases at J, with 14 bases between. CDR3 length: 16 residues. CDR1 is SGDLS, CDR2 YYNGEE, per germline.

This clone was seen just once. The chain carries TRBV30 and TRBJ2-3; 7 nucleotides agree with TRBD2. Trimming at V came to 5 bases and at J to 5 bases, leaving 13 bases not matched to a gene. The CDR3 has 15 residues. The germline V gene encodes CDR1 GTSNPN and CDR2 SVGIG (reference sequence). The CDR3 DNA reads as TGTGCCTGGGGGGGGGTACAAAGGTGGATAGATACGCAGTATTTT. This sequence encodes CAWGGVQRWIDTQYF.

The V gene is TRBV10-3, the J gene TRBJ2-7; 8 bases line up with TRBD2. Unmatched junction bases numbered 4, after V lost 5 bases and J lost 1 base. The CDR3 loop spans 14 amino acids. Germline CDR1 ENHRY, CDR2 SYGVKD. CDR3 amino acids: CAISRTSSSYEQYF. CDR3 coding DNA: TGTGCCATCAGTCGGACTAGCTCTTCCTACGAGCAGTACTTC.

This clone was observed a single time. The rearrangement links TRBV7-9 to TRBJ1-2; no definite D call. V lost 1 base and J lost 5, with 5 bases in between. CDR1 is SEHNR and CDR2 is FQNEAQ in the germline V gene (reference sequence). The CDR3 covers 12 residues. CDR3 coding DNA: TGTGCCAGCAGCTTAGACAGATATGGCTACACCTTC. Protein: CASSLDRYGYTF.

The J gene is TRBJ2-5, the V gene TRBV7-6; 7 bases are a match to TRBD1. The J call may be in error: the DNA end matches TRBJ2-7 better. The CDR3 sequence is 15 residues long. Germline lookup yields CDR1 SGHVS and CDR2 FNYEAQ. CDR3: CASSSFEGGAYEQYF. CDR3 DNA sequence: TGTGCCAGCAGCTCGTTTGAAGGGGGCGCTTACGAGCAGTACTTC.

This clone was seen a single time. The chain couples TRBV5-6 to TRBJ1-2, with D possibly matching TRBD1 (5 bases). Germline loops: CDR1 SGHDT, CDR2 YYEEEE. The V and J ends lost 0 bases and 2 bases respectively, with 11 bases between them. The CDR3 is made up of 15 amino acids. CDR3: CASSLVVRANYGYTF. The CDR3 DNA follows: TGTGCCAGCAGCTTGGTAGTCAGGGCGAACTATGGCTACACCTTC.

In this sample, this clone turned up once. The V call is TRBV5-8, the J call TRBJ2-5; tentative D call: TRBD2 (5 bases). The CDR3 totals 14 residues. V dropped 0 bases and J dropped 4 bases, with 10 bases sitting between them. In germline, CDR1 is SGHTS, CDR2 YDEGEE. CDR3 nucleotides: TGTGCCAGCAGCTTGGCGTCTAGCAGAGAGACCCAGTACTTC. Protein sequence: CASSLASSRETQYF. The full variable domain, with the rest looked up from reference TRBV5-8 and TRBJ2-5, is EAGVTQSPTHLIKTRGQQATLRCSPISGHTSVYWYQQALGLGLQFLLWYDEGEERNRGNFPPRFSGRQFPNYSSELNVNALELEDSALYLCASSLASSRETQYFGPGTRLLVL.

This chain connects TRBV5-1 to TRBJ1-3; the match to TRBD1 covers 7 bases. Looked up from germline, CDR1 is SGHRS and CDR2 is YFSETQ. The V gene end was trimmed by 4 bases and the J gene end by 0 bases; junction bases not matched to a gene: 4. CDR3 length equals 15 residues. CDR3 in amino acids: CASSEGQTSGNTIYF. In nucleotides, the CDR3 is TGCGCCAGCAGCGAGGGACAGACCTCTGGAAACACCATATATTTT.

V and J are TRBV4-3 and TRBJ1-2, with D possibly being TRBD1 (6 bases). Germline values: CDR1 LGHNA, CDR2 YSLEER. With 3 bases removed from V and 6 bases from J, the gap between germline ends came to 14 bases. The CDR3 totals 14 residues. The CDR3 here is CASSQAQGRHGYTF. The CDR3 nucleotides are TGCGCCAGCAGCCAGGCACAGGGCAGGCATGGCTACACCTTC.

The chain couples TRBV7-2 to TRBJ1-1; TRBD1 is a possible D gene (6 bases). CDR3 length: 15 amino acids. Trimming removed 5 bases at V and 0 bases at J, with 13 bases between. Germline V gives CDR1 SGHTA, CDR2 FQGNSA. This chain's CDR3 is CASSRTGTLNTEAFF. The CDR3 bases are TGTGCCAGCAGCCGCACCGGGACATTGAACACTGAAGCTTTCTTT.

The gene calls are TRBV19 and TRBJ1-2; no reliable D call. Germline-derived CDR1 and CDR2 are LNHDA and SQIVND (reference sequence). V gave up 3 bases and J gave up 0 bases, with 14 bases separating them. The CDR3 runs 16 residues. Here the CDR3 reads CASSITPRVPNYGYTF. The CDR3 nucleotides read TGTGCCAGTAGTATCACCCCCCGGGTTCCTAACTATGGCTACACCTTC.

The chain combines TRBV5-5 with TRBJ2-7; D remains unclear. The germline V gene encodes CDR1 SGHKS and CDR2 YYEKEE (reference sequence). This CDR3 is built from 15 residues. V was shortened by 0 bases and J by 2 bases, with 12 bases between the two germline ends. The CDR3 DNA follows: TGTGCCAGCAGCTTGGGCCCCACTATAACCTACGAGCAGTACTTC. Protein sequence: CASSLGPTITYEQYF.

V is TRBV19 and J is TRBJ2-2; 8 bases fit TRBD1. The CDR3 extends over 18 amino acids. Trimming removed 5 bases from V and 4 bases from J; junction bases left unmatched: 15. The germline V gene encodes CDR1 LNHDA and CDR2 SQIVND (reference sequence). CDR3 in amino acids: CASSPDSTGGRGTGELFF. The CDR3 nucleotides read TGTGCCAGTAGTCCCGATTCCACAGGGGGAAGGGGCACCGGGGAGCTGTTTTTT.